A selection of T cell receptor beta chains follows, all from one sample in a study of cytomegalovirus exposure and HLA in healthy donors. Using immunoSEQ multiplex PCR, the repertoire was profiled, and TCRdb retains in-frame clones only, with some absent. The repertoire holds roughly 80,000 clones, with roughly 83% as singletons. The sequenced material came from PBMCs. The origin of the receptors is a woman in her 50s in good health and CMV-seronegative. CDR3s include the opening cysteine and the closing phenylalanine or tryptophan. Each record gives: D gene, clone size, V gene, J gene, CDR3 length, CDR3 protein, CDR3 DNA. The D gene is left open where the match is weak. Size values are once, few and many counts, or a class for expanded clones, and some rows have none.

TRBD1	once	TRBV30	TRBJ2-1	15	CAWSVNRGSYNEQFF	TGTGCCTGGAGTGTGAACAGGGGGTCCTACAATGAGCAGTTCTTC
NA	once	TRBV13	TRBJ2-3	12	CASSVLADTQYF	TGTGCCAGCAGCGTACTAGCAGATACGCAGTATTTT
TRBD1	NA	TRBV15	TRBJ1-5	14	CATSKGQVNQPQHF	TGTGCCACCAGCAAGGGACAGGTCAATCAGCCCCAGCATTTT
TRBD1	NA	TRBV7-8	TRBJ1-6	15	CASSLADRENSPLHF	TGTGCCAGCAGCTTAGCAGACAGGGAGAATTCACCCCTCCACTTT
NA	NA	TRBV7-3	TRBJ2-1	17	CASSLNPIASSYNEQFF	TGTGCCAGCAGCTTAAACCCGATAGCGTCGTCCTACAATGAGCAGTTCTTC
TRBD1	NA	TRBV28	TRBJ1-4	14	CASSLIQGNEKLFF	TGTGCCAGCAGTTTGATACAGGGGAATGAAAAACTGTTTTTT
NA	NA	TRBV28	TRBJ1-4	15	CASRSRQPANEKLFF	TGTGCCAGCAGATCCCGACAGCCCGCAAATGAAAAACTGTTTTTT
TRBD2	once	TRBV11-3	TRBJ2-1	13	CASGSSGHNEQFF	TGTGCCAGCGGATCTAGCGGCCACAATGAGCAGTTCTTC
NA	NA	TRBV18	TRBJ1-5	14	CASSPGAGNQPQHF	TGTGCCAGCTCACCTGGGGCTGGCAATCAGCCCCAGCATTTT
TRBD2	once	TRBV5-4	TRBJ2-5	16	CASSFKLAGGPETQYF	TGTGCCAGCAGCTTCAAACTAGCGGGAGGGCCGGAGACCCAGTACTTC
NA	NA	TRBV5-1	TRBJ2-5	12	CASSLATETQYF	TGCGCCAGCAGCTTGGCCACTGAGACCCAGTACTTC
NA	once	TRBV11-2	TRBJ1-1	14	CASSFQMANTEAFF	TGTGCCAGCAGCTTTCAAATGGCGAACACTGAAGCTTTCTTT
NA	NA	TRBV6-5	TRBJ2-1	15	CASSYSRGGVREQFF	TGTGCCAGCAGTTACTCCAGGGGAGGGGTTCGGGAGCAGTTCTTC
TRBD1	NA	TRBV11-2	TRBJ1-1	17	CASSRPSVGQGTTEAFF	TGTGCCAGCAGCCGCCCTAGTGTGGGACAGGGGACCACTGAAGCTTTCTTT
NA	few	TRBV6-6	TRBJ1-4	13	CASSYVLNEKLFF	TGTGCCAGCAGTTACGTTCTGAATGAAAAACTGTTTTTT